This T cell receptor (beta chain) was sequenced during a study of response to subunit inactivated influenza vaccine. The study's findings and limits: Every seasonal influenza vaccination brings in few new T cells, the authors suggested.

TCRdb re-called the RT-PCR reads with MiXCR, one entry per CDR3 protein. The profile shows about 700,000 distinct CDR3 sequences, around 14% of them singletons. This clonotype came up a few times. The target antigen is unknown. The TCR was taken from a man aged 50-59 years who received an inactivated influenza vaccine. Sequenced here: PBMCs from blood, sampled 12 days after vaccination.

The DNA for the CDR3 is TGCAGCGTTGAGGGAGGGAGTGGACAGCCCCAGCATTTT. Protein sequence: CSVEGGSGQPQHF. The chain combines TRBV29-1 with TRBJ1-5; D uncertain. In germline, CDR1 is SQVTM, CDR2 ANQGSEA. The CDR3 loop spans 13 amino acids. Deletions cut 3 bases from V and 7 bases from J, with 13 bases between.